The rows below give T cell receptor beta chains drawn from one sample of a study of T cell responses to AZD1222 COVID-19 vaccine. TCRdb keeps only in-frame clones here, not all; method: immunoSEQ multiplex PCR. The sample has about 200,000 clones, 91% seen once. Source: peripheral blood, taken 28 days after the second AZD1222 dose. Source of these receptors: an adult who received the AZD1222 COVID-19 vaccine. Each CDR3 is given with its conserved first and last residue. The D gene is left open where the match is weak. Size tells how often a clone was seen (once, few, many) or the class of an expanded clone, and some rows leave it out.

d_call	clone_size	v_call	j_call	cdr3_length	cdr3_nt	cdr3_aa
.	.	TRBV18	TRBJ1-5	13	TGTGCCAGCTCACCAGAGGGCCGGCAGCCCCAGCATTTT	CASSPEGRQPQHF
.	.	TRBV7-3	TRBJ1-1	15	TGTGCCAGCAGCTTAACTCCAGGTATGAACACTGAAGCTTTCTTT	CASSLTPGMNTEAFF
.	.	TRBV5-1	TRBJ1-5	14	TGCGCCAGCAGCTTGGATACAGACAATCAGCCCCAGCATTTT	CASSLDTDNQPQHF
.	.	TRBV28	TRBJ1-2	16	TGTGCCAGCAGTTTCTTGGTCCCCGGCACTAACTATGGCTACACCTTC	CASSFLVPGTNYGYTF
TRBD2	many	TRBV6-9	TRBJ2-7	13	TGTGCCAGCAGTTATGCGGGGGAGAACGAGCAGTACTTC	CASSYAGENEQYF
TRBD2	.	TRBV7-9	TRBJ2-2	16	TGTGCCAGCAGCTTGGCGGGACTAGCGGCCCACGGGGAGCTGTTTTTT	CASSLAGLAAHGELFF
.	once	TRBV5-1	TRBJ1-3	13	TGCGCCAGCAGACAAGACTATGGAAACACCATATATTTT	CASRQDYGNTIYF
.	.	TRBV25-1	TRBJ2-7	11	TGTGCCAGCTCTTACGGGGACGAGCAGTACTTC	CASSYGDEQYF
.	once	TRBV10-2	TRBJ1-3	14	TGCGCCAGCAGTGAGTCTTCCCCCAGGGACACCATATATTTT	CASSESSPRDTIYF
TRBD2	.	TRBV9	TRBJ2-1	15	TGTGCCAGCAGCGTAAGGACTAGCGGGACTAATGAGCAGTTCTTC	CASSVRTSGTNEQFF
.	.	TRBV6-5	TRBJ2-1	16	TGTGCCAGCAGTTACGGGCGGGCACCCTCCTACAATGAGCAGTTCTTC	CASSYGRAPSYNEQFF
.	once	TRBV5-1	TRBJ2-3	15	TGCGCCAGCAGTAGTGAGGGGGTGACCACAGATACGCAGTATTTT	CASSSEGVTTDTQYF
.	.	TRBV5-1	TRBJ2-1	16	TGCGCCAGCAGCTTGGCCGGGAGACCAATATACAATGAGCAGTTCTTC	CASSLAGRPIYNEQFF
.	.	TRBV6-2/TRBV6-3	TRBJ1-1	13	TGTGCCAGCAGTTACGGGTGGGGCACTGAAGCTTTCTTT	CASSYGWGTEAFF
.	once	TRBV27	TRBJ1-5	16	TGTGCCAGCAGTCCGCAGGGGACACCAAGAACGGAGCCCCAGCATTTT	CASSPQGTPRTEPQHF
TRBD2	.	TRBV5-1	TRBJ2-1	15	TGCGCCAGCAGCGAAGCGGGACCCGCGGAAAATGAGCAGTTCTTC	CASSEAGPAENEQFF
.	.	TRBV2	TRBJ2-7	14	TGTGCCAGCTGCGCTAGGATGGGGAGAGGCGAGCAGTACTTC	CASCARMGRGEQYF
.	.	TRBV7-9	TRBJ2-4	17	TGTGCCAGCAGCTTAGGGAGCACGAATCTAGCCAAAAACATTCAGTACTTC	CASSLGSTNLAKNIQYF
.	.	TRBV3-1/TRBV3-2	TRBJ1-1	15	TGTGCCAGCAGACGCGAGGGGCGGTTGAACACTGAAGCTTTCTTT	CASRREGRLNTEAFF
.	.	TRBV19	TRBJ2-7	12	TGTGCCAGTAGTATATCGGGGATCGAGCAGTACTTC	CASSISGIEQYF
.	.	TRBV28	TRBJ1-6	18	TGTGCCAGCAGCCTTGGCGGATGGGACGGCTTATATAATTCACCCCTCCACTTT	CASSLGGWDGLYNSPLHF
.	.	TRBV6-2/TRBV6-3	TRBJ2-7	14	TGTGCCAGCAGTTACCTCGGACAGTCCTACGAGCAGTACTTC	CASSYLGQSYEQYF
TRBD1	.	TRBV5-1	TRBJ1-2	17	TGCGCCAGCAGCTTGGAAGGCAGGGGGGGACTAGGCTATGGCTACACCTTC	CASSLEGRGGLGYGYTF
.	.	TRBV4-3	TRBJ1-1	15	TGCGCCAGCAGCCAAGATCCGCTCGCGGGGGATGAAGCTTTCTTT	CASSQDPLAGDEAFF
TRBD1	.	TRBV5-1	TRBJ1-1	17	TGCGCCAGCAGCCCGCTGGACAGGGGCGGAAAGAACACTGAAGCTTTCTTT	CASSPLDRGGKNTEAFF
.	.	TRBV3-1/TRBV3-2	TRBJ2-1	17	TGTGCCAGCAGCCAAAGTATAAAGCGGGTAGAGTACAATGAGCAGTTCTTC	CASSQSIKRVEYNEQFF
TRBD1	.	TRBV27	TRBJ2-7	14	TGTGCCAGCCGGCGGACAGGGCCAGTTAACGAGCAGTACTTC	CASRRTGPVNEQYF
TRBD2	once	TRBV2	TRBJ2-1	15	TGTGCCAGCAGGCGACTAGCGGGGAGGCGGGATGAGCAGTTCTTC	CASRRLAGRRDEQFF
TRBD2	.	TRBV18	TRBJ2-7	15	TGTGCCAGCACTTACCCCGAAGCGGGAATGAGGGAGCAGTACTTC	CASTYPEAGMREQYF
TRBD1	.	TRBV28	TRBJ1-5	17	TGTGCCAGCAGTTCCGCGTCAGGGGGGTATAGCAATCAGCCCCAGCATTTT	CASSSASGGYSNQPQHF
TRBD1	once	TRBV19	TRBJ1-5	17	TGTGCCAGTAGTTCGCGCCCCGGGACAGGGGGCAATCAGCCCCAGCATTTT	CASSSRPGTGGNQPQHF
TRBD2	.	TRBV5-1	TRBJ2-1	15	TGCGCCAGCAGCTCCGGGACTAGCGGATACAATGAGCAGTTCTTC	CASSSGTSGYNEQFF
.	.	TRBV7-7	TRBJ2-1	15	TGTGCTAGCAGCTCCGGGCCTTTCTCCTACAATGAGCAGTTCTTC	CASSSGPFSYNEQFF
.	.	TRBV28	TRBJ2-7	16	TGTGCCAGCAGCCAAGAGGGGGGCGGTAAGACCTACGAGCAGTACTTC	CASSQEGGGKTYEQYF
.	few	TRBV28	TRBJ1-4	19	TGTGCCAGCAGTCCCATCGCTTTACAGGAGACGGCAACTAATGAAAAACTGTTTTTT	CASSPIALQETATNEKLFF
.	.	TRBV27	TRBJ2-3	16	TGTGCCAGCAGTTTAGATTTCCGGGGAGGTAGAGATACGCAGTATTTT	CASSLDFRGGRDTQYF
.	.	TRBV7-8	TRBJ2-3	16	TGTGCCAGCAGCTTAAGGCTAGATAGCTCCACAGATACGCAGTATTTT	CASSLRLDSSTDTQYF
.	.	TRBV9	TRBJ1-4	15	TGTGCCAGCAGCAAGGACAGTGCAACTAATGAAAAACTGTTTTTT	CASSKDSATNEKLFF
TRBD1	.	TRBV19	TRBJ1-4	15	TGTGCCAGTAGTACCCAGACAGGGGGGAGCGAAAAACTGTTTTTT	CASSTQTGGSEKLFF
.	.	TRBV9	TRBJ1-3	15	TGTGCCAGCAGCGCCAGGTCAGAGGCTGGAAACACCATATATTTT	CASSARSEAGNTIYF
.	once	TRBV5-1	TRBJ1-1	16	TGCGCCAGCAGCGCCCGGACGGACATATTGAACACTGAAGCTTTCTTT	CASSARTDILNTEAFF
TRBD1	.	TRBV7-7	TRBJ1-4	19	TGTGCTAGCAGCCAACCGGGACAGGCATCGGCTGCAACTAATGAAAAACTGTTTTTT	CASSQPGQASAATNEKLFF
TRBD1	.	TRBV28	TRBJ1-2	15	TGTGCCAGCAGTTGGGCATCGACAGGGCGACGTGGCTACACCTTC	CASSWASTGRRGYTF
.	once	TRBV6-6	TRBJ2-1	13	TGTGCCAGCAGTTACTTAGGGAACAATGAGCAGTTCTTC	CASSYLGNNEQFF
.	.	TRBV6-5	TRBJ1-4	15	TGTGCCAGCAGTTACGGCGGCGCAACTAATGAAAAACTGTTTTTT	CASSYGGATNEKLFF
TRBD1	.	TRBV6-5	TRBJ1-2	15	TGTGCCAGCAGTCCCCAGACAGGGCCTCGATATGGCTACACCTTC	CASSPQTGPRYGYTF
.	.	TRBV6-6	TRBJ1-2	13	TGTGCCAGCAGTTACTCAACCGAGTATGGCTACACCTTC	CASSYSTEYGYTF
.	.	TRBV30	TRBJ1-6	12	TGTGCCTGGAGTCCCCCGGGATCACCCCTCCACTTT	CAWSPPGSPLHF